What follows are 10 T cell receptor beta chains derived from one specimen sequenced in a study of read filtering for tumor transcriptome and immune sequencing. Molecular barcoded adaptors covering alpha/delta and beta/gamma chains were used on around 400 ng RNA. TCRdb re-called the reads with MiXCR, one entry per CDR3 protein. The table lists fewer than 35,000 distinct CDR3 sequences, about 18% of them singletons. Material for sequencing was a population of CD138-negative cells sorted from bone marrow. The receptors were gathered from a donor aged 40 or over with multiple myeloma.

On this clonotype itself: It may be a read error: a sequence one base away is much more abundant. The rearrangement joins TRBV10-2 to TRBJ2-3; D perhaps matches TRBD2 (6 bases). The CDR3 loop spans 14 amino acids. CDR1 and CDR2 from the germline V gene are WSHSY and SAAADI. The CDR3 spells CPSRRGPDTDTQYF. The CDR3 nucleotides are TGCCCCAGCAGGAGGGGACCCGACACAGATACGCAGTATTTT.

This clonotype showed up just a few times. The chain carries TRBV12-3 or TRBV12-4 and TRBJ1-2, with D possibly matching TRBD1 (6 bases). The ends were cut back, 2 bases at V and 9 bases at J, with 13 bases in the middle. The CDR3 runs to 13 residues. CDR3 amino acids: CASSLTLDSRYTF. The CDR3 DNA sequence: TGTGCCAGCAGTTTAACCCTGGACAGTCGCTACACCTTC.

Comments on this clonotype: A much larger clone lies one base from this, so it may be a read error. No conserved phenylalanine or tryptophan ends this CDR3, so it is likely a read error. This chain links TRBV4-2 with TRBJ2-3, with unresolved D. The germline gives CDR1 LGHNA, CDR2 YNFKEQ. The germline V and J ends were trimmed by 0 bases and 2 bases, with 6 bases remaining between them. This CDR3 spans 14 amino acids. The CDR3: CASSQDVHTDTQYS. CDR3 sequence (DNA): TGTGCCAGCAGCCAAGACGTACACACAGATACGCAGTATTCT.

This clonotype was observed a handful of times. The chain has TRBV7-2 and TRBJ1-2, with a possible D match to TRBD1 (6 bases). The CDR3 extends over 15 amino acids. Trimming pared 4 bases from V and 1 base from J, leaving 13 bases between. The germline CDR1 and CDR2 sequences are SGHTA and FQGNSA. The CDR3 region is CASSSRTENNYGYTF. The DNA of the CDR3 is TGTGCCAGCAGCTCCCGGACAGAGAATAACTATGGCTACACCTTC. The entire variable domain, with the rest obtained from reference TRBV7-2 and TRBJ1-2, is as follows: GAGVSQSPSNKVTEKGKDVELRCDPISGHTALYWYRQSLGQGLEFLIYFQGNSAPDKSGLPSDRFSAERTGGSVSTLTIQRTQQEDSAVYLCASSSRTENNYGYTFGSGTRLTVV.

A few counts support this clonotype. The CDR3 bases are TGCAGCGTCGAAATCGGCTTCTTACAGGGGGCCCATGGCTACACCTTC. Amino acids: CSVEIGFLQGAHGYTF. This chain links TRBV29-1 with TRBJ1-2; 9 bases are a match to TRBD1. Per the germline V gene, CDR1 is SQVTM and CDR2 is ANQGSEA. The junction had 17 bases not matched to a gene; V was cut back by 6 bases and J by 6 bases. This CDR3 has 16 residues.

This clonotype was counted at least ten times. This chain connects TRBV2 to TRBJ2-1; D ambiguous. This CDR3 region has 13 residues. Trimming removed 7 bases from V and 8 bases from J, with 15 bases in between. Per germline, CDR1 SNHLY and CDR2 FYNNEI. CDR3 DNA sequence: TGTGCCAGCACATGGATCTCGATCCATGAGCAGTTCTTC. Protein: CASTWISIHEQFF.

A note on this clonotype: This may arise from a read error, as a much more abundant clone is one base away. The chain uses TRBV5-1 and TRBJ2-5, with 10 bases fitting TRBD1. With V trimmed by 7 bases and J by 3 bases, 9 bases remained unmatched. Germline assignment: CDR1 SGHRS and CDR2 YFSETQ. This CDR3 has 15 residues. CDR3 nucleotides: TGCGCCAGCGGGCGAACCGGGACAGGGGAAGAGACCCAGTACTTC. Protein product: CASGRTGTGEETQYF.

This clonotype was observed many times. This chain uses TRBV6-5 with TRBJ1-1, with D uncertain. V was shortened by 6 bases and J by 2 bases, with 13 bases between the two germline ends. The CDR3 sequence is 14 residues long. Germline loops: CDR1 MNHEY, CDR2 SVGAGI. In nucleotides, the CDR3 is TGTGCCAGCAGCCGACTCGCCGATAACACTGAAGCTTTCTTT. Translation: CASSRLADNTEAFF.

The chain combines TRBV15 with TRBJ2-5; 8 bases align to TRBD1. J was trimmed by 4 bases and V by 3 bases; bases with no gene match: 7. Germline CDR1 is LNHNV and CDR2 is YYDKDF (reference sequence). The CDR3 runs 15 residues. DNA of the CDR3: TGTGCCACCAGCAGTGACAGGGGCCGCCGAGAGACCCAGTACTTC. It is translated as CATSSDRGRRETQYF.

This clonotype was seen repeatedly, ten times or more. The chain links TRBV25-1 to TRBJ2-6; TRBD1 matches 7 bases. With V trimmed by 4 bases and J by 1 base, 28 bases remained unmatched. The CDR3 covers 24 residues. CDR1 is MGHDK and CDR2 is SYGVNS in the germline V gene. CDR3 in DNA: TGTGCCAGCAGTGCCTCTCCCACTAAAGTACGAGGGGGCAAAGAGGAATCTGGGGCCAACGTCCTGACTTTC. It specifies CASSASPTKVRGGKEESGANVLTF.